Reported below is one T cell receptor (beta chain). Its antigen remains unknown. This sample stems from a study of cytomegalovirus exposure and HLA in healthy donors. Study-wide results and caveats: A prior analysis recorded that most TCR beta V segments were productive about 87% or about 30% of the time.

CDR1 and CDR2 from the germline V gene are SGHDN and FVKESK. There are 13 residues in the CDR3. V dropped 1 base and J dropped 9 bases, with 7 bases sitting between them. Primers included in the PCR were 60 Vbeta and 13 Jbeta primers. This table comes from immunoSEQ multiplex PCR, and its TCRdb copy is limited to in-frame clones, with some not included. Altogether nearly 110,000 clones are present, approximately 79% being singletons, with the ten largest covering roughly 3.6%. The receptor's source is a man between 60 and 75 years old in good health and CMV-seronegative. V gene TRBV14 combines with J gene TRBJ1-6, with D hard to call. Material: PBMCs. CDR3 sequence (DNA): TGTGCCAGCAGCCAAGTGTTGGCTTCACCCCTCCACTTT. It specifies CASSQVLASPLHF.